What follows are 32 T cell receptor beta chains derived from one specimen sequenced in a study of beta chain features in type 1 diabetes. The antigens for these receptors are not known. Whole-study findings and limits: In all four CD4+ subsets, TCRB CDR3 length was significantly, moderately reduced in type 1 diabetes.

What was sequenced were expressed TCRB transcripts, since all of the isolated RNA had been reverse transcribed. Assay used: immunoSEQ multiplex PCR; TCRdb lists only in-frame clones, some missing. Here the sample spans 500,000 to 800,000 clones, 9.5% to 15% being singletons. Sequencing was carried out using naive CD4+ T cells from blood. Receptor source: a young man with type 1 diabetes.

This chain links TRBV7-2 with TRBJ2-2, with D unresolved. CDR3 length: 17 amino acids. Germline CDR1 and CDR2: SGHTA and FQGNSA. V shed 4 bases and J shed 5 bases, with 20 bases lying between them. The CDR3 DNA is TGTGCCAGCAGCTCACCCCCGCCGGCTTACCAAACCGGGGAGCTGTTTTTT. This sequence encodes CASSSPPPAYQTGELFF.

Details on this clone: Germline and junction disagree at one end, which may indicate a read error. CDR3 protein: CASSLVPTGEETQYF. For the CDR3, the DNA is TGTGCTAGCAGCTTAGTGCCCACAGGGGAAGAGACCCAGTACTTC. J is TRBJ2-5 and V is TRBV7-7, with TRBD1 matching over 7 bases. The CDR3 sequence is 15 residues long. CDR1 and CDR2 (germline): SSHAT, FNYEAQ (reference sequence).

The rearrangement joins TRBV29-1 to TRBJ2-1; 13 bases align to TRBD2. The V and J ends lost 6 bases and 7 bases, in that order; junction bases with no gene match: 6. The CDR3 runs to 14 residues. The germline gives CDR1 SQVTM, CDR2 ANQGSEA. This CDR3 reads CSVELAGGRNEQFF. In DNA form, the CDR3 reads TGCAGCGTAGAACTAGCGGGGGGGAGGAATGAGCAGTTCTTC.

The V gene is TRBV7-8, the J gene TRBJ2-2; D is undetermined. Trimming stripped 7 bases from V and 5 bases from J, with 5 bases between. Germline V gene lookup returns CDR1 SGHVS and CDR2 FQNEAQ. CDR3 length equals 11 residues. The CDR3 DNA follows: TGTGCCAGCACCCGAACCGGGGAGCTGTTTTTT. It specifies CASTRTGELFF.

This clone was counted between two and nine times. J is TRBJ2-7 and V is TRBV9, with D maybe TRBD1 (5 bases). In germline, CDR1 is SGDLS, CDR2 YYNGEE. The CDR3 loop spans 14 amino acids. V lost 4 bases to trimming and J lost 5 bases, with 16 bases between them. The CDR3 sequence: CASSNPGFADEQYF. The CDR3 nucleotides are TGTGCCAGCAGCAACCCAGGGTTCGCGGACGAGCAGTACTTC.

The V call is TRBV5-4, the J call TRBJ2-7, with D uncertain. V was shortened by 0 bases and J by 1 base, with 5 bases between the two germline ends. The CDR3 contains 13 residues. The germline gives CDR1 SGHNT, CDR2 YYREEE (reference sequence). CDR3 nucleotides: TGTGCCAGCAGCTTGGACGGATCCTACGAGCAGTACTTC. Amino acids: CASSLDGSYEQYF.

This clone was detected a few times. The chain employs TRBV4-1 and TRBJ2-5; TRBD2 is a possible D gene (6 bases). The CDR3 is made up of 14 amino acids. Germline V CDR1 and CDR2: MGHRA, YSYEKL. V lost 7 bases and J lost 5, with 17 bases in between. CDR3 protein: CASKPGVASETQYF. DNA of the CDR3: TGCGCCAGCAAACCGGGGGTGGCTTCGGAGACCCAGTACTTC.

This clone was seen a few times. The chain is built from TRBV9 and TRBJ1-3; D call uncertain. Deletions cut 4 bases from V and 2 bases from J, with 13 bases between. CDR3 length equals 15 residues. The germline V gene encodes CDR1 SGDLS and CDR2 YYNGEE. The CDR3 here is CASSPGVDAGNTIYF. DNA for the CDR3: TGTGCCAGCAGCCCGGGTGTTGACGCTGGAAACACCATATATTTT.

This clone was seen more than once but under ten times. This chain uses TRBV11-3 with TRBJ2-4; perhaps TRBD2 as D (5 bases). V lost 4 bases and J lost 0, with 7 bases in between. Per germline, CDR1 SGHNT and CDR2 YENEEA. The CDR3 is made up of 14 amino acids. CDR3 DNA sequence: TGTGCCAGCAGCTACGGGGTAGCCAAAAACATTCAGTACTTC. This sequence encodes CASSYGVAKNIQYF.

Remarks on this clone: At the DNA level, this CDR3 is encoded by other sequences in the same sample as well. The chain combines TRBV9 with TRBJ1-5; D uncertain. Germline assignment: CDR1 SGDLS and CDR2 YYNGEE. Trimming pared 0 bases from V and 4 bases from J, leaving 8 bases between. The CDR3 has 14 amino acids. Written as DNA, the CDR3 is TGTGCCAGCAGCGTAGGCCAGACTAATCAGCCCCAGCATTTT. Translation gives CASSVGQTNQPQHF.

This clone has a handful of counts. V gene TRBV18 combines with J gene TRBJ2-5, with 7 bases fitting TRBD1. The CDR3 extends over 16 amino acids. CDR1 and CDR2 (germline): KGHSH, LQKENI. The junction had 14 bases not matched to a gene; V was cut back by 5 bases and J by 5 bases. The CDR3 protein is CASSNGRDSLQETQYF. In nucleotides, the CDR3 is TGTGCCAGCTCAAACGGCCGGGACAGCCTCCAGGAGACCCAGTACTTC.

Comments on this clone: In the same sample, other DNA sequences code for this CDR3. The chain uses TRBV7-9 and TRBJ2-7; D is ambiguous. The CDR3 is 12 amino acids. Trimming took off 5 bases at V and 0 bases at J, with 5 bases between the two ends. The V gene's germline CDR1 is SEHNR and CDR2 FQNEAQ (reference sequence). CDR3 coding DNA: TGTGCCAGCAGCCTTATCTCCTACGAGCAGTACTTC. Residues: CASSLISYEQYF. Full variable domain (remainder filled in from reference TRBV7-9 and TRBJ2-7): DTGVSQNPRHKITKRGQNVTFRCDPISEHNRLYWYRQTLGQGPEFLTYFQNEAQLEKSRLLSDRFSAERPKGSFSTLEIQRTEQGDSAMYLCASSLISYEQYFGPGTRLTVT.

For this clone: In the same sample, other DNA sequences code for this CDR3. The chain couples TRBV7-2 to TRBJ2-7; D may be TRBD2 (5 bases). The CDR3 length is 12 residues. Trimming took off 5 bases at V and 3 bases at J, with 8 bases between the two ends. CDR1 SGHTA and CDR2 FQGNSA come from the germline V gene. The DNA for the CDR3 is TGTGCCAGCAGCCCCGAGGGCTACGAGCAGTACTTC. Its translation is CASSPEGYEQYF.

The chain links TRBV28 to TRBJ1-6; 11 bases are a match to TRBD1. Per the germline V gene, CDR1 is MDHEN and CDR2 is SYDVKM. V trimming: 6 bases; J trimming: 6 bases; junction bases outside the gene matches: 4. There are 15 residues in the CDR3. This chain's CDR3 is CASSTGQGVNSPLHF. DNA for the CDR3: TGTGCCAGCAGCACGGGACAGGGGGTTAATTCACCCCTCCACTTT. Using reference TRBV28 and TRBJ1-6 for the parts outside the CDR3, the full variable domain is DVKVTQSSRYLVKRTGEKVFLECVQDMDHENMFWYRQDPGLGLRLIYFSYDVKMKEKGDIPEGYSVSREKKERFSLILESASTNQTSMYLCASSTGQGVNSPLHFGNGTRLTVT.

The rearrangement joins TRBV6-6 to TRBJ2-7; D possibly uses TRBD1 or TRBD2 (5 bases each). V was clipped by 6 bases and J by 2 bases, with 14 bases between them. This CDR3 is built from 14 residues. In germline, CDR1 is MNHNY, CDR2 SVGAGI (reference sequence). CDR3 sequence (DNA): TGTGCCAGCAGGATTGGGACGGGGACCTACGAGCAGTACTTC. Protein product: CASRIGTGTYEQYF.

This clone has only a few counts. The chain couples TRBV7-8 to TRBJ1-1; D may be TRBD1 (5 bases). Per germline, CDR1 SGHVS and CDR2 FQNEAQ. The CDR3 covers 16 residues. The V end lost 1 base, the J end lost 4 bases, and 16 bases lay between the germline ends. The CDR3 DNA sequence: TGTGCCAGCAGCTTAGAAGGTAATCCCGGGGGCACTGAAGCTTTCTTT. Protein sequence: CASSLEGNPGGTEAFF.

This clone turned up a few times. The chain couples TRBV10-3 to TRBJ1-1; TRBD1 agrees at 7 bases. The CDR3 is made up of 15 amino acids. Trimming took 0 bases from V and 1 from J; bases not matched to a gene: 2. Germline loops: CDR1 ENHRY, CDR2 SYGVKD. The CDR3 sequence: CAISESRTGNTEAFF. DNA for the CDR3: TGTGCCATCAGTGAGTCCCGGACAGGGAACACTGAAGCTTTCTTT.

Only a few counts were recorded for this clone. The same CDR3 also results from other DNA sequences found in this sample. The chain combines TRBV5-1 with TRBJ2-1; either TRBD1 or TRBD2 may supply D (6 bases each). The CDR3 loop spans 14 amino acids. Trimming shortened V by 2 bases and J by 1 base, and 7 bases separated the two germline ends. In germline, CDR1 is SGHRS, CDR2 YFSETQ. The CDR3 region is CASSLGGSYNEQFF. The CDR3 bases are TGCGCCAGCAGCTTAGGGGGGTCCTACAATGAGCAGTTCTTC.

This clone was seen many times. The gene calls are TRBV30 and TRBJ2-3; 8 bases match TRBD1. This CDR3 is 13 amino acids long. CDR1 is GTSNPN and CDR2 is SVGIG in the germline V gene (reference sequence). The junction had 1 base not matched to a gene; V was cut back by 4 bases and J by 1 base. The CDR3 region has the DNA TGTGCCTGGACAGGGGGCGGCACAGATACGCAGTATTTT. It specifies CAWTGGGTDTQYF.

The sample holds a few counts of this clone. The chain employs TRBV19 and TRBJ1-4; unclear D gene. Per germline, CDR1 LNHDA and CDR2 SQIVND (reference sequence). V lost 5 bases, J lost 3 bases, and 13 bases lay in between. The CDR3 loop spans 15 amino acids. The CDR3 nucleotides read TGTGCCAGTAGTGGTAACACGGACCCTAATGAAAAACTGTTTTTT. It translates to CASSGNTDPNEKLFF. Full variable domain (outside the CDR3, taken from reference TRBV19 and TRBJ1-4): DGGITQSPKYLFRKEGQNVTLSCEQNLNHDAMYWYRQDPGQGLRLIYYSQIVNDFQKGDIAEGYSVSREKKESFPLTVTSAQKNPTAFYLCASSGNTDPNEKLFFGSGTQLSVL.

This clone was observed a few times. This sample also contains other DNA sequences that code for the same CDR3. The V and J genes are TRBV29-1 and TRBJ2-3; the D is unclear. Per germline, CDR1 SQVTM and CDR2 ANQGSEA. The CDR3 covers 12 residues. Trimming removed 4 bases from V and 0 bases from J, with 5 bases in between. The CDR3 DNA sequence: TGCAGCGTTGGAGGCAGCACAGATACGCAGTATTTT. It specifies CSVGGSTDTQYF.

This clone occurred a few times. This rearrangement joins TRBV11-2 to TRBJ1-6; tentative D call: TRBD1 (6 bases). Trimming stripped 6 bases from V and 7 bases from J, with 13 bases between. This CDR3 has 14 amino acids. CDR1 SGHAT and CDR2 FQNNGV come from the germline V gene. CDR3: CASRSQGLNSPLHF. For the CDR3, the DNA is TGTGCCAGCAGGTCACAGGGATTAAATTCACCCCTCCACTTT.

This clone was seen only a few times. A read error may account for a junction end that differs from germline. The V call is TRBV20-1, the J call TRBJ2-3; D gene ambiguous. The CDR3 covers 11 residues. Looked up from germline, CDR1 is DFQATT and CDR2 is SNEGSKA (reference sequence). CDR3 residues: CSASRLAPFAF. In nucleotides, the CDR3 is TGCAGTGCTAGCCGTCTCGCCCCTTTCGCATTT.

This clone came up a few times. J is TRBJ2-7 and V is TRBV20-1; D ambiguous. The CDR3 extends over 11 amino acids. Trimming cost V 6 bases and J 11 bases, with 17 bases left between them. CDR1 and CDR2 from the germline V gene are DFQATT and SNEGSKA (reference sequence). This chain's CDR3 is CSAPRTPAEYF. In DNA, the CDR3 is TGCAGTGCACCAAGGACCCCGGCCGAGTACTTC.

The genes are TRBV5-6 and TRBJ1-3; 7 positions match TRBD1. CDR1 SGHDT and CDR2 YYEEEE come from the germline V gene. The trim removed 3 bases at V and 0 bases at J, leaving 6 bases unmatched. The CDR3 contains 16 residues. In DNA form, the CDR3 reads TGTGCCAGCAGCTACGCGACAGGGCTCTCTGGAAACACCATATATTTT. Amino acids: CASSYATGLSGNTIYF.

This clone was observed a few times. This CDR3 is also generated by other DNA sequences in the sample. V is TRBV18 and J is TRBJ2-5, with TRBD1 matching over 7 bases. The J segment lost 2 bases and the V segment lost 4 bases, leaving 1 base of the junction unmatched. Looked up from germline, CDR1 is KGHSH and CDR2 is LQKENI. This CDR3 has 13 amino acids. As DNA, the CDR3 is TGTGCCAGCTCACGGGACAGACAAGAGACCCAGTACTTC. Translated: CASSRDRQETQYF.

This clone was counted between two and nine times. CDR3 region: CASTLRWSPRGEQFF. CDR3 in DNA: TGTGCCAGTACCCTACGGTGGAGCCCAAGGGGTGAGCAGTTCTTC. The J gene is TRBJ2-1, the V gene TRBV19, with D possibly matching TRBD1 (5 bases). This CDR3 comprises 15 residues. V lost 7 bases, J lost 9 bases, and 22 bases lay in between. CDR1 is LNHDA and CDR2 is SQIVND in the germline V gene (reference sequence).

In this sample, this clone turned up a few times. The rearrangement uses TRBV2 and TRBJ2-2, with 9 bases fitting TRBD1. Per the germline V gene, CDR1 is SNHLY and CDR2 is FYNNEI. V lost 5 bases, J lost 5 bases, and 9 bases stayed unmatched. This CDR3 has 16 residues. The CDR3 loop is CASSRRDRVGTGELFF. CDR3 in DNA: TGTGCCAGCAGTCGTAGGGACAGGGTCGGGACCGGGGAGCTGTTTTTT.

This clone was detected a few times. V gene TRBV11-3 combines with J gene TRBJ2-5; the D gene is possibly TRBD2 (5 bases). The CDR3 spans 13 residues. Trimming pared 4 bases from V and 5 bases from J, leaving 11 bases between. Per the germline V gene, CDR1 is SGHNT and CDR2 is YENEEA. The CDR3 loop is CASSSWTGETQYF. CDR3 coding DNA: TGTGCCAGCAGCTCCTGGACGGGGGAGACCCAGTACTTC. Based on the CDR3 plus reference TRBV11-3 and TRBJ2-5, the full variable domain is EAGVVQSPRYKIIEKKQPVAFWCNPISGHNTLYWYLQNLGQGPELLIRYENEEAVDDSQLPKDRFSAERLKGVDSTLKIQPAELGDSAVYLCASSSWTGETQYFGPGTRLLVL.

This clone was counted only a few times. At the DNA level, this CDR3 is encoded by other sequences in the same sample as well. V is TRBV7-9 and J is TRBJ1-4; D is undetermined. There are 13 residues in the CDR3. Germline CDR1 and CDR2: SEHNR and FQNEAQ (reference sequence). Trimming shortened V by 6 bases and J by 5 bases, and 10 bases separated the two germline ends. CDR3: CASSLLGNEKLFF. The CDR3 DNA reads TGTGCCAGCAGTCTCTTAGGGAATGAAAAACTGTTTTTT.

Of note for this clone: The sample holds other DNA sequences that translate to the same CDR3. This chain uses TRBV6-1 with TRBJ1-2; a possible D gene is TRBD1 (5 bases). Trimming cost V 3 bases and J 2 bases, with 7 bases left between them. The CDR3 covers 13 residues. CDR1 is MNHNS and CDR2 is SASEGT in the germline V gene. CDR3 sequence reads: CASSEAGNYGYTF. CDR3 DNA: TGTGCCAGCAGTGAGGCAGGGAACTATGGCTACACCTTC.

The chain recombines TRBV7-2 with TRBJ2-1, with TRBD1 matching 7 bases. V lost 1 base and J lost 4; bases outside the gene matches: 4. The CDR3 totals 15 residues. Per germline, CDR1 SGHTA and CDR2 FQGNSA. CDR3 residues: CASSLEGTVYNEQFF. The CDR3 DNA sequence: TGTGCCAGCAGCTTAGAAGGGACAGTATACAATGAGCAGTTCTTC.